This is a list of T cell receptor beta chains from one sample in a study of early stage breast cancer tumors. Libraries were prepared by immunoSEQ multiplex PCR; TCRdb keeps only in-frame clonotypes and omits some of them. The sample lists some 24,000 clones, about 67% occurring once. The sample was breast tumor tissue. These receptors were taken from a person aged 55 to 70 with breast cancer. Both conserved end residues are trimmed from each CDR3.

TRBJ2-1	TRBV7-2	ASNKAGGASYNEQF
TRBJ1-5	TRBV7-2	ASSPLRGSNQPQH
TRBJ2-7	TRBV13	ASSPQSGYEQY
TRBJ2-1	TRBV6-4	ASSDSGGAYNEQF
TRBJ1-5	TRBV7-2	ASSLRGNQPQH
TRBJ2-4	TRBV29-1	SVRYRDSLSPQY
TRBJ2-1	TRBV10-3	AISDLNSGRSDNEQF
TRBJ2-1	TRBV5-6	ASSLVHITSGKWGEQF
TRBJ1-2	TRBV19	ASTQLRDRGHGYT
TRBJ1-5	TRBV30	AWSPGQVSNQPQH
TRBJ1-2	TRBV6-4	ASSASGTGNGYT
TRBJ2-1	TRBV5-4	ASSGKGLQDPYNEQF
TRBJ2-3	TRBV4-2	ASSQERRGGRTDTQY
TRBJ2-7	TRBV27	ASSQTGTYAYEQY
TRBJ1-2	TRBV7-2	ASSSAQAMGYGYT
TRBJ1-2	TRBV15	ATSNGQGGGGYT
TRBJ2-3	TRBV21-1	ASSKEEVRTSGNVGYWGAQY
TRBJ2-7	TRBV18	ASSPGQYYEQY
TRBJ2-7	TRBV7-8	ASSLDRGFLYEQY
TRBJ1-2	TRBV11-3	ASSTDRGEGGYT